One and the same sample provided the 20 T cell receptor beta chains below, sequenced in a study of cytomegalovirus exposure and HLA in healthy donors. Both 60 Vbeta primers and 13 Jbeta primers went into the PCR. Data came from immunoSEQ multiplex PCR; TCRdb stores just in-frame clones and leaves some out. The sample has 200,000 to 250,000 clones, around four fifths seen once. The sequencing input was PBMCs. All receptors come from a woman aged 40 to 55 in good health and CMV-seronegative.

The chain couples TRBV19 to TRBJ2-5; 7 nucleotides line up with TRBD2. The CDR3 loop spans 16 amino acids. CDR1 is LNHDA and CDR2 is SQIVND in the germline V gene (reference sequence). With 5 bases clipped from V and 7 bases from J, the junction kept 16 bases outside the gene matches. CDR3 nucleotide sequence: TGTGCCAGTAGTCTCGACTGGGCTAGCGGCTTAGTGACCCAGTACTTC. Protein: CASSLDWASGLVTQYF.

The genes are TRBV7-3 and TRBJ2-5, with a tentative D call TRBD1 (6 bases). The ends were cut back, 3 bases at V and 1 base at J, with 9 bases in the middle. Germline CDR1 and CDR2: SGHTA and FQGTGA. This CDR3 region has 14 residues. CDR3 residues: CASSFDRLQETQYF. DNA of the CDR3: TGTGCCAGCAGCTTTGACAGGCTCCAAGAGACCCAGTACTTC.

A single count supports this clone. CDR3 in DNA: TGTGCCAGCTCACCCGCAGCCTCGGGCACCGGGGAGCTGTTTTTT. Its translation: CASSPAASGTGELFF. The V gene is TRBV18, the J gene TRBJ2-2; D gene uncertain. CDR1 and CDR2 from the germline V gene are KGHSH and LQKENI. V was trimmed by 3 bases and J by 4 bases, leaving 12 bases between them. This CDR3 spans 15 amino acids.

The CDR3 protein is CASARDRDYQPQHF. CDR3 coding DNA: TGTGCCAGTGCCCGGGACAGGGATTATCAGCCCCAGCATTTT. The rearrangement links TRBV19 to TRBJ1-5, with 9 bases aligning to TRBD1. J was trimmed by 5 bases and V by 8 bases; bases with no gene match: 7. Germline V lookup: CDR1 LNHDA, CDR2 SQIVND (reference sequence). CDR3 length equals 14 residues.

The rearrangement links TRBV27 to TRBJ2-2; D possibly corresponds to TRBD2 (5 bases). This CDR3 has 13 residues. The V end was cut by 1 base, the J end by 7 bases, with 7 bases between. Germline CDR1 MNHEY, CDR2 SMNVEV (reference sequence). CDR3 residues: CASSLWENGELFF. The CDR3 DNA is TGTGCCAGCAGTTTATGGGAGAACGGGGAGCTGTTTTTT.

V and J are TRBV9 and TRBJ2-2; 10 nucleotides match TRBD2. Germline V gives CDR1 SGDLS, CDR2 YYNGEE. Trimming removed 4 bases from V and 6 bases from J; junction bases left unmatched: 12. CDR3 length: 17 residues. The DNA of the CDR3 is TGTGCCAGCAGCCCCCGACTAGCGGGTGGATCCCCCGGGGAGCTGTTTTTT. Translating it yields CASSPRLAGGSPGELFF.

About this clone: The junction shows a germline mismatch at one end, possibly a read error. J is TRBJ2-2 and V is TRBV19, with D possibly TRBD1 on 6 matching bases. CDR3 length: 17 amino acids. Germline V gives CDR1 LNHDA, CDR2 SQIVND (reference sequence). The CDR3 DNA reads as TGTGCCAGTAATTACTGGGGCAGGGGCCAGAACGCCGGGGAGCTGTTTTTT. Encoded protein: CASNYWGRGQNAGELFF.

This clone was picked up a small number of times. The rearrangement links TRBV5-6 to TRBJ2-7, with 7 bases fitting TRBD1. V lost 2 bases, J lost 3 bases, and 5 bases stayed unmatched. The CDR3 is 14 residues long. The germline V gene has CDR1 SGHDT and CDR2 YYEEEE. CDR3 amino acids: CASSFLQGIYEQYF. CDR3 nucleotides: TGTGCCAGCAGCTTTCTACAGGGGATCTACGAGCAGTACTTC.

The chain uses TRBV27 and TRBJ2-7, with no clear D. The germline gives CDR1 MNHEY, CDR2 SMNVEV (reference sequence). The V end was cut by 2 bases, the J end by 0 bases, with 8 bases between. The CDR3 sequence is 14 residues long. The CDR3 nucleotides are TGTGCCAGCAGTTTAACTTTTAGCTCCTACGAGCAGTACTTC. This codes for CASSLTFSSYEQYF.

Details on this clone: The sample holds other DNA sequences that translate to the same CDR3. V is TRBV7-9 and J is TRBJ2-3; 10 positions agree with TRBD2. The germline V gene encodes CDR1 SEHNR and CDR2 FQNEAQ (reference sequence). The CDR3 has 16 residues. V lost 1 base and J lost 1; bases outside the gene matches: 2. CDR3 loop: CASSLGTSGGTDTQYF. The CDR3 DNA reads TGTGCCAGCAGCTTAGGGACTAGCGGAGGCACAGATACGCAGTATTTT.

V is TRBV6-5 and J is TRBJ1-5; TRBD1 might be the D (5 bases). The CDR3 contains 14 residues. Per the germline V gene, CDR1 is MNHEY and CDR2 is SVGAGI. The V and J ends lost 6 bases and 4 bases respectively, with 13 bases between them. The CDR3 is CASSHDSGNQPQHF. The CDR3 region has the DNA TGTGCCAGCAGCCATGACAGTGGAAATCAGCCCCAGCATTTT.

The chain employs TRBV4-2 and TRBJ1-1; no firm D call. The CDR3 length is 14 residues. Germline values: CDR1 LGHNA, CDR2 YNFKEQ. Trimming shortened V by 0 bases and J by 6 bases, and 11 bases separated the two germline ends. The CDR3 is CASSQDRVDPEAFF. In DNA, the CDR3 is TGTGCCAGCAGCCAAGATCGGGTAGATCCTGAAGCTTTCTTT.

This chain joins TRBV5-1 and TRBJ2-4, with D possibly being TRBD1 (7 bases). CDR3 size: 14 residues. The germline V and J ends were trimmed by 0 bases and 6 bases, with 10 bases remaining between them. CDR1 is SGHRS and CDR2 is YFSETQ in the germline V gene. In DNA, the CDR3 is TGCGCCAGCAGCTTGGGACAGGGAGGAAACATTCAGTACTTC. It codes for CASSLGQGGNIQYF.

The CDR3 bases are TGCGCCAGCTCTGGGGAGGCCGGGGAGCTGTTTTTT. Its protein product is CASSGEAGELFF. The genes are TRBV5-1 and TRBJ2-2; tentative D call: TRBD2 (6 bases). The germline CDR1 and CDR2 sequences are SGHRS and YFSETQ. Trimming left V 7 bases short and J 6 bases short, with 10 bases between. There are 12 residues in the CDR3.

The DNA for the CDR3 is TGCGCCAGCAGCTTGCGGGCAGGGGGGAGTTATGGCTACACCTTC. This gives the protein CASSLRAGGSYGYTF. The chain combines TRBV5-1 with TRBJ1-2, with 7 bases aligning to TRBD1. The CDR3 length is 15 residues. Losses at the gene ends were 1 base for V and 5 bases for J; bases not matched to a gene: 8. CDR1 is SGHRS and CDR2 is YFSETQ in the germline V gene.

The chain has TRBV11-3 and TRBJ1-1; a weak D match, TRBD1 (6 bases). The V and J ends lost 1 base and 11 bases respectively, with 17 bases between them. Germline values: CDR1 SGHNT, CDR2 YENEEA. The CDR3 consists of 14 residues. The CDR3, as DNA: TGTGCCAGCAGCTTAGGTTCCCAGGGCAGGGGTGCTTTCTTT. It translates to CASSLGSQGRGAFF.

The CDR3 sequence is CARPGQITQLYGYTF. Written as DNA, the CDR3 is TGTGCCCGACCGGGACAGATTACTCAACTTTATGGCTACACCTTC. The chain is built from TRBV7-3 and TRBJ1-2; TRBD1 agrees at 7 bases. The trim removed 11 bases at V and 5 bases at J, leaving 17 bases unmatched. The CDR3 sequence is 15 residues long. Germline lookup yields CDR1 SGHTA and CDR2 FQGTGA. The full variable domain, its missing parts supplied by reference TRBV7-3 and TRBJ1-2, is GAGVSQTPSNKVTEKGKYVELRCDPISGHTALYWYRQSLGQGPEFLIYFQGTGAADDSGLPNDRFFAVRPEGSVSTLKIQRTERGDSAVYLCARPGQITQLYGYTFGSGTRLTVV.

CDR3 in amino acids: CSVSDRATGNTIYF. The CDR3 DNA sequence: TGCAGCGTTTCCGACAGGGCGACTGGAAACACCATATATTTT. This chain connects TRBV29-1 to TRBJ1-3; 7 positions agree with TRBD1. Germline V gene data show CDR1 as SQVTM and CDR2 as ANQGSEA. CDR3 length: 14 amino acids. The trim removed 5 bases at V and 2 bases at J, leaving 6 bases unmatched.

CDR3 protein: CASSLQGTGNSNQPQHF. The CDR3 coding sequence is TGTGCCAGCAGCTTACAAGGGACAGGGAATAGCAATCAGCCCCAGCATTTT. The J gene is TRBJ1-5, the V gene TRBV7-2; 9 nucleotides match TRBD1. CDR3 length: 17 amino acids. V shed 2 bases and J 0 bases; nucleotides not matched to a gene: 5. Germline CDR1 SGHTA, CDR2 FQGNSA.

The genes are TRBV28 and TRBJ1-2, with D tentatively TRBD1 (5 bases). Germline values: CDR1 MDHEN, CDR2 SYDVKM. Trimming removed 1 base from V and 4 bases from J, with 10 bases in between. This CDR3 contains 14 residues. CDR3 amino acids: CASSLSQGGYGYTF. The CDR3 coding sequence is TGTGCCAGCAGTTTATCCCAGGGTGGCTATGGCTACACCTTC.